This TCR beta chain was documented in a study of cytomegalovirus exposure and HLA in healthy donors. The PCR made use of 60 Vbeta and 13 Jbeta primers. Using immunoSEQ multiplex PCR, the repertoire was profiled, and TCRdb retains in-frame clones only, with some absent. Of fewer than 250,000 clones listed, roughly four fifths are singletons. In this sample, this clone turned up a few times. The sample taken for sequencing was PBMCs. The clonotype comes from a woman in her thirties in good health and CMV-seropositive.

The CDR3 sequence is CASSQGLHRELTLGYEQYF. CDR3 in DNA: TGTGCCAGCAGCCAAGGGCTTCACAGGGAACTCACACTAGGCTACGAGCAGTACTTC. The gene calls are TRBV14 and TRBJ2-7; TRBD1 might be the D (6 bases). The germline V gene encodes CDR1 SGHDN and CDR2 FVKESK. Trimming cost V 1 base and J 3 bases, with 25 bases left between them. The CDR3 totals 19 residues.